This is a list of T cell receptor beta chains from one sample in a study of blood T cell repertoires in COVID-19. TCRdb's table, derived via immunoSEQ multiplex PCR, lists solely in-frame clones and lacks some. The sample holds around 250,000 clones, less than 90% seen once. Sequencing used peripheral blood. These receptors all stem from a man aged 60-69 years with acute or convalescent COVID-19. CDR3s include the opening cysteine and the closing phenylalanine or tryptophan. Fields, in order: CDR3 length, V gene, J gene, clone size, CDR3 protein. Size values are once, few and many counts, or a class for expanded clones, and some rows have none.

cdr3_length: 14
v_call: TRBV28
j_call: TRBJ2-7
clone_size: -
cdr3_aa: CASSTPGLTYEQYF

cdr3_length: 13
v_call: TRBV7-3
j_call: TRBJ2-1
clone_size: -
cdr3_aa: CASSSGLVGEQFF

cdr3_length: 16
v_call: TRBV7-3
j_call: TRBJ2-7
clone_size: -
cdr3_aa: CASSPSAASASYEQYF

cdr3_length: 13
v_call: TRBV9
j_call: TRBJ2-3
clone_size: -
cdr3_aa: CASTTSVTDTQYF

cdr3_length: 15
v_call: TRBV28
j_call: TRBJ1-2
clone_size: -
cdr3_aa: CASSLGQTIGYGYTF

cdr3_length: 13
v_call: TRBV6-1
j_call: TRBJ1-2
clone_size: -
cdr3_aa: CASSETHNYGYTF

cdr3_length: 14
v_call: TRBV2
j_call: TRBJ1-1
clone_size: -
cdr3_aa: CASSYSGVNTEAFF

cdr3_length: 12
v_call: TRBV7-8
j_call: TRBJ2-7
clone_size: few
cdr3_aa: CASSKDRDEQYF

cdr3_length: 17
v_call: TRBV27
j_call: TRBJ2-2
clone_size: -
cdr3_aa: CASSFLAGVSSSGELFF

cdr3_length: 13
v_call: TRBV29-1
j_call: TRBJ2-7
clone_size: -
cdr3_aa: CSGSQGAGSEQYF

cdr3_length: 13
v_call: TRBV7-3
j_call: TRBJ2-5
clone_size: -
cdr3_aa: CASSLVYQETQYF

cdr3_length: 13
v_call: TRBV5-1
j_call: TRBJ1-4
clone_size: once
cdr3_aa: CASSGQGDEKLFF

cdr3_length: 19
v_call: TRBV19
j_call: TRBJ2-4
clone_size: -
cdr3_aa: CASSNYRDSAITAKNIQYF

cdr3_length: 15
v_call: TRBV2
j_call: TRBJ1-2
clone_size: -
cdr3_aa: CASSSSPPGSYGYTF

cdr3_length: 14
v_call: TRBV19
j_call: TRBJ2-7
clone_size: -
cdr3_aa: CASSIRRGGYEQYF

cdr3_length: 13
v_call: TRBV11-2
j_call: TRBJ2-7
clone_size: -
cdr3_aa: CASSLQGTDEQYF

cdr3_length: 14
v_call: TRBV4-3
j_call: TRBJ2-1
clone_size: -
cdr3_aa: CASSPSTRYNEQFF

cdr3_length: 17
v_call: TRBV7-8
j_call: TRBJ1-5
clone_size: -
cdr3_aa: CASSLSRRDRADQPQHF

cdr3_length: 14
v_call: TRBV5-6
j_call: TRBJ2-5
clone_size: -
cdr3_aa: CASSLGTVQETQYF

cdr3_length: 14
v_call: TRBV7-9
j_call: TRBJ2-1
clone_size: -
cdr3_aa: CASSLISSYNEQFF

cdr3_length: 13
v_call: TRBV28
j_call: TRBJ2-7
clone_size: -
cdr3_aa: CASSLRVSYEQYF

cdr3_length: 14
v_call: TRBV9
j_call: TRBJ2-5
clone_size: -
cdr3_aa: CASSFSEGGGTQYF

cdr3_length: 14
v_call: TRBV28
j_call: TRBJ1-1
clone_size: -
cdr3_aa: CASSMTYRSTEAFF

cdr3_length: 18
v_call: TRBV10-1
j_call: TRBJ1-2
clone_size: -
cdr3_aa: CASSELKAGPSGSYGYTF

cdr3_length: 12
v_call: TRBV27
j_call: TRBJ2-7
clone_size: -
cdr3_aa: CASTSGSYEQYF

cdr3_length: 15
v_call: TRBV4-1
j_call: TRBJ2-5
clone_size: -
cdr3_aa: CASSQFSDREETQYF